This is a list of T cell receptor beta chains from one sample in a study of radiotherapy plus CTLA-4 blockade in lung cancer. TCRdb's copy holds only in-frame clones and misses some; the assay was immunoSEQ multiplex PCR. The data show 95,000 to 150,000 clones, over 80% seen once. The input for sequencing was peripheral blood, taken from a patient treated with radiotherapy plus ipilimumab. Source of these receptors: a human donor with non-small cell lung cancer that progressed on radiotherapy plus ipilimumab. Each CDR3 is given with its conserved first and last residue. Each record gives: J gene, clone size, D gene, V gene, CDR3 protein, CDR3 DNA. The D gene is left open where the match is weak. Clone sizes are given selectively: once, few, many, or a class where the clone is expanded.

j_call: TRBJ1-2
clone_size: -
d_call: -
v_call: TRBV5-5
cdr3_aa: CASSLSGNYGYTF
cdr3_nt: TGTGCCAGCAGCTTGTCTGGGAACTATGGCTACACCTTC

j_call: TRBJ2-7
clone_size: -
d_call: -
v_call: TRBV5-1
cdr3_aa: CASSPNIEGEQYF
cdr3_nt: TGCGCCAGCAGCCCTAACATAGAGGGTGAGCAGTACTTC

j_call: TRBJ2-1
clone_size: once
d_call: TRBD2
v_call: TRBV6-6
cdr3_aa: CASSLAAPPNEQFF
cdr3_nt: TGTGCCAGCAGTCTAGCGGCCCCACCCAATGAGCAGTTCTTC

j_call: TRBJ1-2
clone_size: -
d_call: -
v_call: TRBV15
cdr3_aa: CATSREGGYTF
cdr3_nt: TGTGCCACCAGCAGAGAGGGGGGCTACACCTTC

j_call: TRBJ2-6
clone_size: -
d_call: -
v_call: TRBV14
cdr3_aa: CASSQVTPSPSGANVLTF
cdr3_nt: TGTGCCAGCAGCCAAGTAACCCCTTCCCCCTCTGGGGCCAACGTCCTGACTTTC

j_call: TRBJ2-5
clone_size: -
d_call: -
v_call: TRBV13
cdr3_aa: CASSLRSETQYF
cdr3_nt: TGTGCCAGCAGCCTCAGGTCAGAGACCCAGTACTTC

j_call: TRBJ1-1
clone_size: -
d_call: TRBD1
v_call: TRBV19
cdr3_aa: CASSTKGDRGGEAFF
cdr3_nt: TGTGCCAGTAGTACTAAAGGGGACAGGGGGGGCGAAGCTTTCTTT

j_call: TRBJ2-2
clone_size: -
d_call: TRBD2
v_call: TRBV6-6
cdr3_aa: CASSYGAGGPAGELFF
cdr3_nt: TGTGCCAGCAGTTATGGGGCGGGAGGGCCCGCCGGGGAGCTGTTTTTT

j_call: TRBJ2-7
clone_size: -
d_call: TRBD2
v_call: TRBV29-1
cdr3_aa: CSGCETSAGEQYF
cdr3_nt: TGCAGCGGGTGTGAGACTAGCGCGGGGGAGCAGTACTTC

j_call: TRBJ1-3
clone_size: -
d_call: -
v_call: TRBV2
cdr3_aa: CASSVEGKAGNTIYF
cdr3_nt: TGTGCCAGCAGTGTTGAAGGGAAGGCGGGAAACACCATATATTTT

j_call: TRBJ2-7
clone_size: -
d_call: -
v_call: TRBV5-4
cdr3_aa: CASSVERSSYEQYF
cdr3_nt: TGTGCCAGCAGCGTGGAGCGGAGCTCCTACGAGCAGTACTTC

j_call: TRBJ1-2
clone_size: -
d_call: -
v_call: TRBV5-1
cdr3_aa: CASSLEPGLDYGYTF
cdr3_nt: TGCGCCAGCAGCTTGGAGCCAGGGTTAGACTATGGCTACACCTTC

j_call: TRBJ1-2
clone_size: -
d_call: -
v_call: TRBV18
cdr3_aa: CASSPGGTPLDGYTF
cdr3_nt: TGTGCCAGCTCACCGGGCGGTACCCCACTTGATGGCTACACCTTC

j_call: TRBJ1-2
clone_size: -
d_call: -
v_call: TRBV19
cdr3_aa: CATREGLYGYTF
cdr3_nt: TGTGCCACCAGGGAGGGGCTGTATGGCTACACCTTC

j_call: TRBJ2-6
clone_size: -
d_call: TRBD1
v_call: TRBV5-1
cdr3_aa: CASSLQGARGANVLTF
cdr3_nt: TGCGCCAGCAGCTTGCAGGGGGCGCGTGGGGCCAACGTCCTGACTTTC

j_call: TRBJ1-2
clone_size: -
d_call: -
v_call: TRBV30
cdr3_aa: CAWSVGPPGGGYTF
cdr3_nt: TGTGCCTGGAGTGTAGGTCCGCCGGGAGGTGGCTACACCTTC

j_call: TRBJ1-1
clone_size: -
d_call: -
v_call: TRBV6-1
cdr3_aa: CASSELGGLVTEAFF
cdr3_nt: TGTGCCAGCAGTGAACTTGGGGGTCTTGTCACTGAAGCTTTCTTT

j_call: TRBJ2-7
clone_size: -
d_call: -
v_call: TRBV6-6
cdr3_aa: CASSITGYEQYF
cdr3_nt: TGTGCCAGCAGCATCACAGGCTACGAGCAGTACTTC

j_call: TRBJ2-1
clone_size: -
d_call: -
v_call: TRBV11-3
cdr3_aa: CASSLLRAVEQFF
cdr3_nt: TGTGCCAGCAGCTTATTGAGAGCGGTCGAGCAGTTCTTC

j_call: TRBJ1-1
clone_size: -
d_call: -
v_call: TRBV7-9
cdr3_aa: CASSFPPGGNTEAFF
cdr3_nt: TGTGCCAGCAGCTTCCCGCCGGGAGGAAACACTGAAGCTTTCTTT

j_call: TRBJ2-7
clone_size: once
d_call: -
v_call: TRBV6-5
cdr3_aa: CATGSNLLYEQYF
cdr3_nt: TGTGCCACAGGGTCGAACTTACTCTACGAGCAGTACTTC

j_call: TRBJ2-7
clone_size: -
d_call: TRBD2
v_call: TRBV6-5
cdr3_aa: CASRASGIYEQYF
cdr3_nt: TGTGCCAGCAGGGCTAGCGGGATTTACGAGCAGTACTTC

j_call: TRBJ2-2
clone_size: -
d_call: -
v_call: TRBV15
cdr3_aa: CATSPGGPNTGELFF
cdr3_nt: TGTGCCACCAGCCCCGGAGGGCCGAACACCGGGGAGCTGTTTTTT

j_call: TRBJ2-7
clone_size: few
d_call: TRBD1
v_call: TRBV6-6
cdr3_aa: CASSYGTGGYEQYF
cdr3_nt: TGTGCCAGCAGTTACGGGACAGGGGGGTACGAGCAGTACTTC

j_call: TRBJ2-1
clone_size: -
d_call: -
v_call: TRBV7-2
cdr3_aa: CASSLAASSYNEQFF
cdr3_nt: TGTGCCAGCAGCTTAGCTGCGAGCTCCTACAATGAGCAGTTCTTC

j_call: TRBJ1-1
clone_size: -
d_call: TRBD1
v_call: TRBV25-1
cdr3_aa: CASSEWKGTGGTAFF
cdr3_nt: TGTGCCAGCAGTGAATGGAAAGGGACAGGGGGTACAGCTTTCTTT

j_call: TRBJ2-7
clone_size: -
d_call: TRBD1
v_call: TRBV13
cdr3_aa: CASIIRGQSYEQYF
cdr3_nt: TGTGCCAGCATTATAAGGGGGCAGAGCTACGAGCAGTACTTC

j_call: TRBJ2-5
clone_size: -
d_call: TRBD2
v_call: TRBV27
cdr3_aa: CASSLLREGQREQYF
cdr3_nt: TGTGCCAGCAGTTTATTGCGGGAGGGCCAGCGGGAGCAGTACTTC

j_call: TRBJ1-1
clone_size: few
d_call: -
v_call: TRBV18
cdr3_aa: CASSPPRPGDNPAFF
cdr3_nt: TGTGCCAGCTCACCCCCAAGGCCTGGGGATAATCCGGCTTTCTTT

j_call: TRBJ2-3
clone_size: few
d_call: -
v_call: TRBV6-6
cdr3_aa: CASSYVPDTQYF
cdr3_nt: TGTGCCAGCAGTTACGTACCAGATACGCAGTATTTT

j_call: TRBJ2-1
clone_size: few
d_call: -
v_call: TRBV25-1
cdr3_aa: CASSGGALQSSYNEQFF
cdr3_nt: TGTGCCAGCAGTGGGGGGGCTCTCCAAAGCTCCTACAATGAGCAGTTCTTC

j_call: TRBJ2-7
clone_size: -
d_call: -
v_call: TRBV27
cdr3_aa: CASSPNQGFEQYF
cdr3_nt: TGTGCCAGCAGTCCAAACCAGGGCTTCGAGCAGTACTTC

j_call: TRBJ2-1
clone_size: -
d_call: -
v_call: TRBV9
cdr3_aa: CASSVGPRGEQFF
cdr3_nt: TGTGCCAGCAGCGTTGGCCCGCGGGGTGAGCAGTTCTTC

j_call: TRBJ2-3
clone_size: -
d_call: -
v_call: TRBV19
cdr3_aa: CASMAARTFYTDTQYF
cdr3_nt: TGTGCCAGCATGGCAGCGAGGACTTTCTACACAGATACGCAGTATTTT

j_call: TRBJ2-1
clone_size: -
d_call: TRBD1
v_call: TRBV11-2
cdr3_aa: CASSLVYRGVYNEQFF
cdr3_nt: TGTGCCAGCAGCTTAGTGTACAGGGGGGTCTACAATGAGCAGTTCTTC

j_call: TRBJ2-5
clone_size: -
d_call: -
v_call: TRBV11-2
cdr3_aa: CASSLARETQYF
cdr3_nt: TGTGCCAGCAGCTTAGCTCGAGAGACCCAGTACTTC

j_call: TRBJ2-7
clone_size: -
d_call: -
v_call: TRBV6-1
cdr3_aa: CASSETWVLWYF
cdr3_nt: TGTGCCAGCAGTGAAACATGGGTCCTATGGTACTTC

j_call: TRBJ2-1
clone_size: once
d_call: -
v_call: TRBV2
cdr3_aa: CASSEFFSDEQFF
cdr3_nt: TGTGCCAGCAGTGAATTTTTTTCTGATGAGCAGTTCTTC

j_call: TRBJ2-1
clone_size: -
d_call: -
v_call: TRBV25-1
cdr3_aa: CASRGVKSSSYNEQFF
cdr3_nt: TGTGCCAGCAGGGGGGTAAAGTCGAGCTCCTACAATGAGCAGTTCTTC

j_call: TRBJ2-2
clone_size: -
d_call: TRBD2
v_call: TRBV7-2
cdr3_aa: CASSLTGTSYTGELFF
cdr3_nt: TGTGCCAGCAGCTTGACCGGGACTAGCTACACCGGGGAGCTGTTTTTT

j_call: TRBJ2-2
clone_size: -
d_call: -
v_call: TRBV7-9
cdr3_aa: CASSPEGVNTGELFF
cdr3_nt: TGTGCCAGCAGCCCGGAGGGGGTGAACACCGGGGAGCTGTTTTTT

j_call: TRBJ2-7
clone_size: -
d_call: -
v_call: TRBV10-1
cdr3_aa: CASSDGNEQYF
cdr3_nt: TGCGCCAGCAGTGACGGGAACGAGCAGTACTTC

j_call: TRBJ2-1
clone_size: -
d_call: TRBD2
v_call: TRBV19
cdr3_aa: CASSIRSGSSYNEQFF
cdr3_nt: TGTGCCAGTAGTATCCGAAGCGGGAGCTCCTACAATGAGCAGTTCTTC

j_call: TRBJ2-7
clone_size: -
d_call: -
v_call: TRBV11-3
cdr3_aa: CASSSAGLYEQYF
cdr3_nt: TGTGCCAGCAGCTCCGCCGGGCTTTACGAGCAGTACTTC

j_call: TRBJ1-1
clone_size: -
d_call: -
v_call: TRBV6-1
cdr3_aa: CASSRPQPGETFF
cdr3_nt: TGTGCCAGCAGTCGCCCACAACCAGGGGAAACTTTCTTT

j_call: TRBJ1-1
clone_size: -
d_call: TRBD1
v_call: TRBV7-2
cdr3_aa: CASSLGTGHGRAFF
cdr3_nt: TGTGCCAGCAGCCTCGGGACAGGACATGGAAGGGCTTTCTTT

j_call: TRBJ2-1
clone_size: -
d_call: -
v_call: TRBV13
cdr3_aa: CASSLGLFEQFF
cdr3_nt: TGTGCCAGCAGCTTAGGATTGTTTGAGCAGTTCTTC

j_call: TRBJ1-5
clone_size: once
d_call: -
v_call: TRBV6-1
cdr3_aa: CASRGRWLADQPQHF
cdr3_nt: TGTGCCAGCAGAGGACGGTGGTTAGCCGATCAGCCCCAGCATTTT

j_call: TRBJ2-3
clone_size: once
d_call: TRBD1
v_call: TRBV15
cdr3_aa: CATSTGGTQYF
cdr3_nt: TGTGCCACCAGCACAGGGGGTACGCAGTATTTT

j_call: TRBJ1-5
clone_size: -
d_call: TRBD1
v_call: TRBV19
cdr3_aa: CASSPWGLDRGGQPQHF
cdr3_nt: TGTGCCAGTAGTCCCTGGGGCCTGGACAGGGGAGGTCAGCCCCAGCATTTT

j_call: TRBJ2-3
clone_size: -
d_call: -
v_call: TRBV4-1
cdr3_aa: CASSQVRGTDTQYF
cdr3_nt: TGCGCCAGCAGCCAAGTTAGGGGTACAGATACGCAGTATTTT

j_call: TRBJ1-2
clone_size: -
d_call: -
v_call: TRBV6-5
cdr3_aa: CASRKSGIFGYTF
cdr3_nt: TGTGCCAGCAGGAAAAGTGGGATCTTTGGCTACACCTTC

j_call: TRBJ2-2
clone_size: once
d_call: -
v_call: TRBV5-1
cdr3_aa: CASTRDFANTGELFF
cdr3_nt: TGCGCCAGCACCAGGGATTTCGCGAACACCGGGGAGCTGTTTTTT